These 20 T cell receptor beta chains originate from one sample sequenced in a study of shared T cell receptors in the human thymus. Profiling relied on immunoSEQ multiplex PCR, and the TCRdb table lists in-frame clones only, not all of them. The sample comprises more than 300,000 clones, approximately 95% of which are singletons, and approximately 0.02% rests with the top ten. Sequencing was carried out using thymocytes. The receptors shown here come from a human donor.

V is TRBV5-6 and J is TRBJ2-7, with 10 positions matching TRBD1. The CDR3 extends over 16 amino acids. Per germline, CDR1 SGHDT and CDR2 YYEEEE. V was pared by 3 bases and J by 3 bases, with 9 bases of the junction left unmatched. CDR3 amino acids: CASSSTGGEGDYEQYF. The CDR3 DNA reads as TGTGCCAGCAGCTCGACAGGGGGCGAGGGAGACTACGAGCAGTACTTC.

This clone was counted between two and nine times. This chain uses TRBV30 with TRBJ1-2; D gene unclear. Trimming removed 2 bases from V and 7 bases from J, with 5 bases in between. Germline-derived CDR1 and CDR2 are GTSNPN and SVGIG (reference sequence). The CDR3 runs to 10 residues. Here the CDR3 DNA reads TGTGCCTGGAGTCGCCGTGGCTACACCTTC. Protein sequence: CAWSRRGYTF. The entire variable domain, with the rest obtained from reference TRBV30 and TRBJ1-2, is as follows: SQTIHQWPATLVQPVGSPLSLECTVEGTSNPNLYWYRQAAGRGLQLLFYSVGIGQISSEVPQNLSASRPQDRQFILSSKKLLLSDSGFYLCAWSRRGYTFGSGTRLTVV.

The chain is built from TRBV6-5 and TRBJ2-7; D perhaps matches TRBD2 (5 bases). The V and J ends lost 5 bases and 3 bases respectively, with 11 bases between them. Germline values: CDR1 MNHEY, CDR2 SVGAGI. CDR3 length: 13 residues. The CDR3: CASSRTFFYEQYF. CDR3 nucleotide sequence: TGTGCCAGCAGTCGGACTTTCTTCTACGAGCAGTACTTC.

CDR3 amino acids: CASSLWSTRALYNEQFF. The CDR3 bases are TGTGCCAGCAGCTTATGGTCTACCAGGGCCCTCTACAATGAGCAGTTCTTC. The chain employs TRBV7-6 and TRBJ2-1; tentative D call: TRBD1 (5 bases). The CDR3 spans 17 residues. The germline gives CDR1 SGHVS, CDR2 FNYEAQ. V lost 2 bases and J 3 bases, leaving 17 bases between the germline ends. Looking up the rest from reference TRBV7-6 and TRBJ2-1 gives the full variable domain: GAGVSQSPRYKVTKRGQDVALRCDPISGHVSLYWYRQALGQGPEFLTYFNYEAQQDKSGLPNDRFSAERPEGSISTLTIQRTEQRDSAMYRCASSLWSTRALYNEQFFGPGTRLTVL.

The chain uses TRBV6-1 and TRBJ2-1, with D unclear. The CDR3 contains 11 residues. Germline V gene data show CDR1 as MNHNS and CDR2 as SASEGT. V lost 6 bases to trimming and J lost 10 bases, with 10 bases between them. The CDR3 sequence is CASSHAREQFF. The CDR3 DNA sequence: TGTGCCAGCAGCCACGCGAGGGAGCAGTTCTTC.

V and J are TRBV27 and TRBJ2-7; 7 bases fit TRBD1. The V segment lost 4 bases and the J segment 3 bases; nucleotides outside the gene matches: 9. CDR3 length equals 15 residues. Germline CDR1 reads MNHEY; CDR2 reads SMNVEV (reference sequence). CDR3 sequence: CASSWQQGTVYEQYF. As DNA, the CDR3 is TGTGCCAGCAGTTGGCAACAGGGGACCGTCTACGAGCAGTACTTC.

The chain uses TRBV6-5 and TRBJ2-4; D gene uncertain. This CDR3 comprises 14 residues. V was pared by 5 bases and J by 2 bases, with 10 bases between. Germline CDR1 is MNHEY and CDR2 is SVGAGI. CDR3 nucleotide sequence: TGTGCCAGCAGTCAAGCGTACCCCAAAAACATTCAGTACTTC. Its protein is CASSQAYPKNIQYF.

The rearrangement joins TRBV7-9 to TRBJ2-1, with 12 bases identical to TRBD2. The CDR3 spans 15 residues. J gave up 15 bases and V 0 bases, and 9 bases lay outside the gene matches. Germline V CDR1 and CDR2: SEHNR, FQNEAQ (reference sequence). As DNA, the CDR3 is TGTGCCAGCAGCTTAGCAGGACTAGCGGGATCGCGGGGGTTCTTC. Encoded protein: CASSLAGLAGSRGFF. Full variable domain (missing parts from reference TRBV7-9 and TRBJ2-1): DTGVSQNPRHKITKRGQNVTFRCDPISEHNRLYWYRQTLGQGPEFLTYFQNEAQLEKSRLLSDRFSAERPKGSFSTLEIQRTEQGDSAMYLCASSLAGLAGSRGFFGPGTRLTVL.

The rearrangement uses TRBV15 and TRBJ2-7; 10 positions agree with TRBD1. With 6 bases clipped from V and 4 bases from J, the junction kept 15 bases outside the gene matches. Germline V gene lookup returns CDR1 LNHNV and CDR2 YYDKDF (reference sequence). CDR3 length equals 17 residues. The CDR3 loop reads CATSPRLGTGVAYEQYF. CDR3 sequence (DNA): TGTGCCACCAGTCCCAGGTTGGGGACAGGGGTGGCGTACGAGCAGTACTTC. The variable domain in full, completed from reference TRBV15 and TRBJ2-7, reads DAMVIQNPRYQVTQFGKPVTLSCSQTLNHNVMYWYQQKSSQAPKLLFHYYDKDFNNEADTPDNFQSRRPNTSFCFLDIRSPGLGDTAMYLCATSPRLGTGVAYEQYFGPGTRLTVT.

The rearrangement joins TRBV7-8 to TRBJ2-1, with TRBD2 identical over 12 bases. Germline lookup yields CDR1 SGHVS and CDR2 FQNEAQ. This CDR3 is 18 amino acids long. Trimming took 0 bases from V and 5 from J; bases not matched to a gene: 8. CDR3 region: CASSLALTSGRDDNEQFF. In DNA form, the CDR3 reads TGTGCCAGCAGCTTAGCTCTGACTAGCGGGAGAGACGACAATGAGCAGTTCTTC. The entire variable domain, with the rest obtained from reference TRBV7-8 and TRBJ2-1, is as follows: GAGVSQSPRYKVAKRGQDVALRCDPISGHVSLFWYQQALGQGPEFLTYFQNEAQLDKSGLPSDRFFAERPEGSVSTLKIQRTQQEDSAVYLCASSLALTSGRDDNEQFFGPGTRLTVL.

The chain couples TRBV19 to TRBJ2-1; D ambiguous. The germline gives CDR1 LNHDA, CDR2 SQIVND (reference sequence). The CDR3 length is 15 residues. Trimming took off 7 bases at V and 5 bases at J, with 18 bases between the two ends. In nucleotides, the CDR3 is TGTGCCAGTAAAAGAAACTCCTTAAACGACAATGAGCAGTTCTTC. Translated: CASKRNSLNDNEQFF.

The V gene is TRBV9, the J gene TRBJ2-2; D is perhaps TRBD1 (5 bases). The CDR3 has 13 residues. From germline, CDR1 is SGDLS and CDR2 YYNGEE. V lost 4 bases and J lost 7, with 11 bases in between. CDR3 nucleotides: TGTGCCAGCAGCTTAAAGGGGTTCGGGGAGCTGTTTTTT. It translates to CASSLKGFGELFF.

This clone appeared a single time. The CDR3 DNA follows: TGTGCCAGCAGCTTAGCCTTCTATCAGCCCCAGCATTTT. Its translation: CASSLAFYQPQHF. The rearrangement uses TRBV7-2 and TRBJ1-5; D uncertain. The length of the CDR3 is 13 residues. Between the trimmed V and J ends, which lost 0 bases and 5 bases, there was a span of 5 bases. The germline CDR1 and CDR2 sequences are SGHTA and FQGNSA.

The V gene is TRBV27, the J gene TRBJ1-2; 7 positions match TRBD1. Unmatched junction bases numbered 12, after V lost 4 bases and J lost 4 bases. CDR1 MNHEY and CDR2 SMNVEV come from the germline V gene (reference sequence). The CDR3 is made up of 16 amino acids. The CDR3 protein is CASSSRGQYNLYGYTF. The CDR3 DNA is TGTGCCAGCAGTTCCCGGGGACAGTACAACCTCTATGGCTACACCTTC.

The V gene is TRBV27, the J gene TRBJ1-1; TRBD1 might be the D (6 bases). Germline-derived CDR1 and CDR2 are MNHEY and SMNVEV (reference sequence). This CDR3 is 14 amino acids long. V was trimmed by 2 bases and J by 10 bases, leaving 17 bases between them. The CDR3 DNA reads TGTGCCAGCAGTTTAGGGCAGGGGACCTCTGGAGCTTTCTTT. It encodes CASSLGQGTSGAFF.

The chain recombines TRBV10-3 with TRBJ1-2; 7 bases fit TRBD1. The V segment lost 5 bases and the J segment 2 bases; nucleotides outside the gene matches: 11. The CDR3 totals 16 residues. Germline loops: CDR1 ENHRY, CDR2 SYGVKD. CDR3 coding DNA: TGTGCCATCAGTCCGAGGGGACAGCTTCAAAACTATGGCTACACCTTC. Its translation: CAISPRGQLQNYGYTF.

V is TRBV14 and J is TRBJ2-1, with 7 bases fitting TRBD2. Germline trimming cut 0 bases from V and 9 bases from J; bases unmatched to any gene: 20. This CDR3 is built from 19 residues. CDR1 SGHDN and CDR2 FVKESK come from the germline V gene. The CDR3 reads CASSQEPASGPFTGSEQFF. The DNA of the CDR3 is TGTGCCAGCAGCCAAGAGCCCGCTAGCGGACCCTTCACCGGCAGTGAGCAGTTCTTC.

The chain recombines TRBV6-4 with TRBJ2-7, with D possibly being TRBD2 (6 bases). Germline values: CDR1 MRHNA, CDR2 SNTAGT. The CDR3 is 15 amino acids. The ends were cut back, 6 bases at V and 3 bases at J, with 18 bases in the middle. The CDR3 protein is CASSFHRDCIYEQYF. The CDR3 nucleotides are TGTGCCAGCAGCTTCCACCGGGACTGCATCTACGAGCAGTACTTC.

J is TRBJ2-4 and V is TRBV11-3; D possibly corresponds to TRBD1 (5 bases). CDR3 length equals 15 residues. Germline-derived CDR1 and CDR2 are SGHNT and YENEEA. Trimming took 1 base from V and 2 from J, leaving 9 bases between them. The CDR3 DNA reads TGTGCCAGCAGCTTAGGGTCAGGGCCCAAAAACATTCAGTACTTC. Its protein is CASSLGSGPKNIQYF. Based on the CDR3 plus reference TRBV11-3 and TRBJ2-4, the full variable domain is EAGVVQSPRYKIIEKKQPVAFWCNPISGHNTLYWYLQNLGQGPELLIRYENEEAVDDSQLPKDRFSAERLKGVDSTLKIQPAELGDSAVYLCASSLGSGPKNIQYFGAGTRLSVL.

V usage is TRBV18 and J usage is TRBJ1-4, with 7 nucleotides matching TRBD1. With 3 bases clipped from V and 7 bases from J, the junction kept 11 bases outside the gene matches. The CDR3 spans 16 residues. Per germline, CDR1 KGHSH and CDR2 LQKENI. The DNA of the CDR3 is TGTGCCAGCTCACCCAGTGAGGGGGCGAGTCGTGAAAAACTGTTTTTT. As protein: CASSPSEGASREKLFF.